Listed here is a single T cell receptor beta chain. The antigen is not known. CDR1 is MDHEN and CDR2 is SYDVKM in the germline V gene. The CDR3 spans 14 residues. V lost 7 bases to trimming and J lost 6 bases, with 19 bases between them. Primers included in the PCR were 60 Vbeta and 13 Jbeta primers. Data came from immunoSEQ multiplex PCR; TCRdb stores just in-frame clones and leaves some out. This table holds about 110,000 clones, 55% to 65% found once. This specimen belongs to a study of cytomegalovirus exposure and HLA in healthy donors. Findings and limits, study-wide: Several of the most significant clusters appeared, in a later analysis, to be linked to common viral pathogens. The records held CMV serostatus as the only immune exposure information.

Material: PBMCs. The TCR was taken from a woman aged 30 to 39 in good health and CMV-seronegative. The V gene is TRBV28, the J gene TRBJ2-7; weak D call: TRBD2 (7 bases). CDR3 coding DNA: TGTGCCAGCACCATAGGGGGGAGGGCCGGCGAGCAGTACTTC. Protein sequence: CASTIGGRAGEQYF.